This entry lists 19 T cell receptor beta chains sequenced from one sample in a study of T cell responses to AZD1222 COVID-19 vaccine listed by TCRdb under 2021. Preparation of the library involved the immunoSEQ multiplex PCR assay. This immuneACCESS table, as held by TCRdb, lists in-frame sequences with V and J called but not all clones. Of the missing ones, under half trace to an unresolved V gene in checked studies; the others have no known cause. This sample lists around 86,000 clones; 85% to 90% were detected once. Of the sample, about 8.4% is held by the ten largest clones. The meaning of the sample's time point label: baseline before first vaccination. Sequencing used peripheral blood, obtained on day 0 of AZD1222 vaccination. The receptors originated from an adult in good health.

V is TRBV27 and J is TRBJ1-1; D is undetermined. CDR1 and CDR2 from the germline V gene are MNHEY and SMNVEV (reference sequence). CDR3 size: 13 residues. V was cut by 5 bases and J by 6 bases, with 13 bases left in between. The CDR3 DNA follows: TGTGCCAGCAGTACCGGACCCTGGCCTGAAGCTTTCTTT. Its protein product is CASSTGPWPEAFF.

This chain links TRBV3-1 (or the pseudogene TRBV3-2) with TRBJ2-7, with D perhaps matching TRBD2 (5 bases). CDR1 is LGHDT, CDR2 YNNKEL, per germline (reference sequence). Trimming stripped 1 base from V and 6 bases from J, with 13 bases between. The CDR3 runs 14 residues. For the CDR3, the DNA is TGTGCCAGCAGCCAAGGAGGCAGGAGCGGCGAGCAGTACTTC. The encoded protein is CASSQGGRSGEQYF.

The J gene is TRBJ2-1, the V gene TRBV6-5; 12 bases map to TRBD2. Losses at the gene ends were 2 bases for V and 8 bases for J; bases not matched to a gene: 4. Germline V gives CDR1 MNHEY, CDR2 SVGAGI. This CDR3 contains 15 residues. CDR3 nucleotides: TGTGCCAGCAGTTACGTGACTAGCGGGGGAGATGAGCAGTTCTTC. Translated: CASSYVTSGGDEQFF.

The CDR3 sequence is CASSQDLGGNSPLHF. The CDR3 DNA is TGCGCCAGCAGCCAAGATCTGGGAGGCAATTCACCCCTCCACTTT. The chain recombines TRBV4-3 with TRBJ1-6; D is unresolved. The CDR3 has 15 residues. Germline-derived CDR1 and CDR2 are LGHNA and YSLEER. Trimming shortened V by 0 bases and J by 7 bases, and 10 bases separated the two germline ends.

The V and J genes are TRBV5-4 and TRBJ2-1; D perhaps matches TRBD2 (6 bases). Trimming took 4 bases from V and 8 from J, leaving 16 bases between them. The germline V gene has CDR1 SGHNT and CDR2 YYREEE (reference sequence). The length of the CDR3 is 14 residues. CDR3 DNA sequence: TGTGCCAGCAGCCCCCGGGGCGGGGAGCATGAGCAGTTCTTC. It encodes CASSPRGGEHEQFF. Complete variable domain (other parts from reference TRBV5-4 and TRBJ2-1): ETGVTQSPTHLIKTRGQQVTLRCSSQSGHNTVSWYQQALGQGPQFIFQYYREEENGRGNFPPRFSGLQFPNYSSELNVNALELDDSALYLCASSPRGGEHEQFFGPGTRLTVL.

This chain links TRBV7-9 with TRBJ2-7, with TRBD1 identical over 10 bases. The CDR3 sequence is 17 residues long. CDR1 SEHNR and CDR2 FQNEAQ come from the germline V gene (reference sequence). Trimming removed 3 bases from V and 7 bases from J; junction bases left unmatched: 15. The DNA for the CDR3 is TGTGCCAGCAGCTTGGTGGAAGTCAGGGACAGGGGCTTTGAGCAGTACTTC. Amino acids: CASSLVEVRDRGFEQYF. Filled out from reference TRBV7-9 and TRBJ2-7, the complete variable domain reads DTGVSQNPRHKITKRGQNVTFRCDPISEHNRLYWYRQTLGQGPEFLTYFQNEAQLEKSRLLSDRFSAERPKGSFSTLEIQRTEQGDSAMYLCASSLVEVRDRGFEQYFGPGTRLTVT.

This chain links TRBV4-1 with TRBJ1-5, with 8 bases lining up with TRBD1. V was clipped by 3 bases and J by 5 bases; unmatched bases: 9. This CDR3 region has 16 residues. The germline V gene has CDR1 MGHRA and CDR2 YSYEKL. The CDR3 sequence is CASSQTRDRSDQPQHF. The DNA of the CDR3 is TGCGCCAGCAGCCAGACCCGGGACAGGTCTGATCAGCCCCAGCATTTT.

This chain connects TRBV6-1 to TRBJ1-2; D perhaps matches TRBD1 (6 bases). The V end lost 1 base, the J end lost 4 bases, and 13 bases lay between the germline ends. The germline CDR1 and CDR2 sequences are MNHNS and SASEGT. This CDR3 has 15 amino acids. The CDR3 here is CASSEGQALLYGYTF. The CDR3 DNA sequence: TGTGCCAGCAGTGAAGGACAGGCGCTCCTCTATGGCTACACCTTC.

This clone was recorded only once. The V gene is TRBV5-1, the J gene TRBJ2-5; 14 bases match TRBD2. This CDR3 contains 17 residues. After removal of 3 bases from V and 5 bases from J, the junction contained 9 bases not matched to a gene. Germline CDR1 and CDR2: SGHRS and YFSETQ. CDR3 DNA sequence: TGCGCCAGCAGCTCCCTGACTAGCGGGGGGGCCTCGGAGACCCAGTACTTC. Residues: CASSSLTSGGASETQYF. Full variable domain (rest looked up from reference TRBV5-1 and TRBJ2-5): KAGVTQTPRYLIKTRGQQVTLSCSPISGHRSVSWYQQTPGQGLQFLFEYFSETQRNKGNFPGRFSGRQFSNSRSEMNVSTLELGDSALYLCASSSLTSGGASETQYFGPGTRLLVL.

CDR3 coding DNA: TGCAGTGCTAGTCGCAGGGAAACATATGGCTACACCTTC. Amino acid sequence: CSASRRETYGYTF. The J gene is TRBJ1-2, the V gene TRBV20-1; D is possibly TRBD1 (5 bases). Germline CDR1 is DFQATT and CDR2 is SNEGSKA (reference sequence). CDR3 length: 13 residues. V was cut by 3 bases and J by 5 bases, with 13 bases left in between.

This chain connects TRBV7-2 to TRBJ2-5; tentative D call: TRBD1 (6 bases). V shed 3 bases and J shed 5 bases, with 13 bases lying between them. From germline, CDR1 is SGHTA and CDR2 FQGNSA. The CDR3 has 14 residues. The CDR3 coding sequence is TGTGCCAGCAGCTTCCAGGGGCCGGTGGAGACCCAGTACTTC. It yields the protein CASSFQGPVETQYF.

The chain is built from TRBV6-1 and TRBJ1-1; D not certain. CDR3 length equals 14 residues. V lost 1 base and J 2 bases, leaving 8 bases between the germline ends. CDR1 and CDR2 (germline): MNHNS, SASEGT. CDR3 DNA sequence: TGTGCCAGCAGTGAAGTGGGGAAAAACACTGAAGCTTTCTTT. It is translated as CASSEVGKNTEAFF.

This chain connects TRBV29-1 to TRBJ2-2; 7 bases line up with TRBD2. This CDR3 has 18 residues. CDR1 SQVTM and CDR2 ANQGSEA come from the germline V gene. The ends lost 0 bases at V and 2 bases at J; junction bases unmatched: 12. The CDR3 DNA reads TGCAGCGTTGAAGACCCTGGGAGGGCAGGGACTAACACCGGGGAGCTGTTTTTT. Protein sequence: CSVEDPGRAGTNTGELFF.

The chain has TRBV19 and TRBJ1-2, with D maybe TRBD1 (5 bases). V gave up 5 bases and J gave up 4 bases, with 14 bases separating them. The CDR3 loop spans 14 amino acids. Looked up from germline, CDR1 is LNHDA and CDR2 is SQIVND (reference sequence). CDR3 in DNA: TGTGCCAGTAGTTCCCAGGGAGCGGGCTATGGCTACACCTTC. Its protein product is CASSSQGAGYGYTF. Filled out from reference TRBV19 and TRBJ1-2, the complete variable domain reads DGGITQSPKYLFRKEGQNVTLSCEQNLNHDAMYWYRQDPGQGLRLIYYSQIVNDFQKGDIAEGYSVSREKKESFPLTVTSAQKNPTAFYLCASSSQGAGYGYTFGSGTRLTVV.

CDR3 sequence reads: CASKVNTEAFF. CDR3 DNA: TGTGCCAGCAAGGTGAACACTGAAGCTTTCTTT. This chain connects TRBV27 to TRBJ1-1, with D hard to call. The CDR3 length is 11 residues. CDR1 is MNHEY, CDR2 SMNVEV, per germline (reference sequence). Trimming removed 7 bases from V and 0 bases from J, with 3 bases in between.

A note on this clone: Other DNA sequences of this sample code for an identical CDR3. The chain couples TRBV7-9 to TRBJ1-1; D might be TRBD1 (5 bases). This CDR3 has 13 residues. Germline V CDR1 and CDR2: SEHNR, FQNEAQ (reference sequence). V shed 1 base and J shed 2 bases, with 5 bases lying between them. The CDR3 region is CASSLGTNTEAFF. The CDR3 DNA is TGTGCCAGCAGCTTAGGGACAAACACTGAAGCTTTCTTT.

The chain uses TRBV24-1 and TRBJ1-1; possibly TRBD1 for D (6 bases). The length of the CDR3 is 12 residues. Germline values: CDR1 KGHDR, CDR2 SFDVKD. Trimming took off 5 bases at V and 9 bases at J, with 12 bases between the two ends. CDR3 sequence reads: CATSANGQKAFF. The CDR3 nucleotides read TGTGCCACCAGTGCTAACGGACAGAAAGCTTTCTTT.

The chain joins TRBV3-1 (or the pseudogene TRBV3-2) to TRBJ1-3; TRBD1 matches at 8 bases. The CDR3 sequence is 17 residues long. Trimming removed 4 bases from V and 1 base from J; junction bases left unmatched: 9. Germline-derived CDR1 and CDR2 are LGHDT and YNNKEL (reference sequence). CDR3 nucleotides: TGTGCCAGCAGCCTGTTCAGGGGGCGCGGGTCTGGAAACACCATATATTTT. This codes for CASSLFRGRGSGNTIYF.

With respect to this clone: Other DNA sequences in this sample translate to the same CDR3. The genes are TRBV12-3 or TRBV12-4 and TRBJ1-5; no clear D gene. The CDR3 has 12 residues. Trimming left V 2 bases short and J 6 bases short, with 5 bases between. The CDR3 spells CASSLLGQPQHF. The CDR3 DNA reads TGTGCCAGCAGTTTACTGGGTCAGCCCCAGCATTTT.